The 26 T cell receptor beta chains given below trace back to one sample, sequenced in a study of blood T cells in healthy people across ages. With a J-beta primer mix and a sample-barcoded 5' primer, a second PCR ran about 7 to 12 cycles. TCRdb independently ran MiXCR on the 5' RACE reads; one entry per CDR3 protein. The data show around 1.5 million distinct CDR3 sequences, roughly 32% seen once. Source material: blood. These receptors all stem from a woman in her twenties or thirties in good health.

V is TRBV5-1 and J is TRBJ2-6; no definite D call. This CDR3 spans 15 amino acids. Looked up from germline, CDR1 is SGHRS and CDR2 is YFSETQ. V was shortened by 6 bases and J by 1 base, with 11 bases between the two germline ends. CDR3 protein: CASTEYMSGANVLTF. The CDR3 DNA reads TGCGCCAGCACCGAGTATATGTCTGGGGCCAACGTCCTGACTTTC.

Remarks on this clonotype: A much larger clone differs by one base, so this may be a read error. V usage is TRBV7-2 and J usage is TRBJ2-5, with D perhaps matching TRBD1 or TRBD2 (5 bases each). V was shortened by 3 bases and J by 5 bases, with 13 bases between the two germline ends. Germline CDR1 and CDR2: SGHTA and FQGNSA. The CDR3 sequence is 14 residues long. CDR3 region: CASSFPRGVETQYF. The DNA of the CDR3 is TGTGCCAGCAGCTTTCCGAGGGGCGTTGAGACCCAGTACTTC.

The chain is built from TRBV7-2 and TRBJ1-2; no reliable D call. This CDR3 spans 12 amino acids. The germline V and J ends were trimmed by 1 base and 7 bases, with 7 bases remaining between them. CDR1 SGHTA and CDR2 FQGNSA come from the germline V gene. CDR3 loop: CASSLVPSGYTF. In nucleotides, the CDR3 is TGTGCCAGCAGCTTAGTACCCTCTGGCTACACCTTC.

A word on this clonotype: Sequence at one end of the junction differs from germline and may be a read error. The rearrangement links TRBV29-1 to TRBJ2-2; tentatively, D is TRBD1 (6 bases). The CDR3 contains 12 residues. Germline V gene lookup returns CDR1 SQVTM and CDR2 ANQGSEA. The CDR3 bases are TGCAGCGCCGAGGGGGTTTACGCGGAGCGGTTTTTT. It encodes CSAEGVYAERFF.

The chain combines TRBV12-3 or TRBV12-4 with TRBJ2-1, with no clear D. Trimming took off 6 bases at V and 8 bases at J, with 20 bases between the two ends. CDR3 length: 15 residues. The CDR3 bases are TGTGCCAGCAGCCCCTTTCCCTTGTCAGGCTATGAGCAGTTCTTC. Its translation is CASSPFPLSGYEQFF.

The rearrangement links TRBV19 to TRBJ2-5; no reliable D call. The V end was cut by 3 bases, the J end by 2 bases, with 7 bases between. CDR1 and CDR2 from the germline V gene are LNHDA and SQIVND (reference sequence). This CDR3 is built from 13 residues. CDR3 in amino acids: CASSIKIQETQYF. The CDR3 DNA sequence: TGTGCCAGTAGTATTAAGATACAAGAGACCCAGTACTTC. The full variable domain, rest sourced from reference TRBV19 and TRBJ2-5, is DGGITQSPKYLFRKEGQNVTLSCEQNLNHDAMYWYRQDPGQGLRLIYYSQIVNDFQKGDIAEGYSVSREKKESFPLTVTSAQKNPTAFYLCASSIKIQETQYFGPGTRLLVL.

This clonotype occurred a few times. The chain couples TRBV14 to TRBJ2-7; no clear D gene. Germline V gene sequence: CDR1 SGHDN, CDR2 FVKESK. This CDR3 has 13 amino acids. V was cut by 0 bases and J by 6 bases, with 9 bases left in between. CDR3: CASSQDLGTEQYF. The CDR3 DNA sequence: TGTGCCAGCAGCCAAGATCTGGGAACCGAGCAGTACTTC.

V is TRBV7-9 and J is TRBJ2-4, with D unclear. The end of the DNA aligns better with TRBJ2-7, so the J call may be wrong. There are 15 residues in the CDR3. The germline CDR1 and CDR2 sequences are SEHNR and FQNEAQ (reference sequence). The CDR3 reads CASSQDMAESYEQYF. DNA of the CDR3: TGTGCCAGCAGCCAAGATATGGCAGAATCCTACGAGCAGTACTTC.

This clonotype was seen only once. The chain combines TRBV27 with TRBJ1-1; 7 bases are a match to TRBD1. The CDR3 is made up of 16 amino acids. V lost 0 bases to trimming and J lost 2 bases; unmatched junction nucleotides: 6. The germline V gene encodes CDR1 MNHEY and CDR2 SMNVEV (reference sequence). CDR3 DNA sequence: TGTGCCAGCAGTTTATCCGACAGGGTGGTTAACACTGAAGCTTTCTTT. This encodes CASSLSDRVVNTEAFF.

This chain joins TRBV4-1 and TRBJ2-5; 12 bases fit TRBD2. The V segment lost 1 base and the J segment 6 bases; nucleotides outside the gene matches: 12. Germline V gives CDR1 MGHRA, CDR2 YSYEKL. The CDR3 is 18 amino acids. The DNA of the CDR3 is TGCGCCAGCAGCCAAGTTGTGGCTAGCGGGAGGGCGAGACAGACCCAGTACTTC. It translates to CASSQVVASGRARQTQYF.

This clonotype occurred a few times. CDR3: CASRAYQETQYF. Here the CDR3 DNA reads TGTGCCAGCAGGGCGTATCAAGAGACCCAGTACTTC. The chain recombines TRBV11-1 with TRBJ2-5; no firm D call. CDR1 and CDR2 (germline): SGHAT, FQDESV (reference sequence). The V and J ends lost 6 bases and 2 bases respectively, with 7 bases between them. The CDR3 contains 12 residues.

The V gene is TRBV6-6, the J gene TRBJ1-2; tentatively, D is TRBD1 (5 bases). Germline-derived CDR1 and CDR2 are MNHNY and SVGAGI (reference sequence). V dropped 5 bases and J dropped 6 bases, with 13 bases sitting between them. CDR3 length equals 13 residues. In nucleotides, the CDR3 is TGTGCCAGCAGTGCCGACAGAGAAGATGGCTACACCTTC. Residues: CASSADREDGYTF.

This clonotype was detected a few times. CDR3 sequence: CASSVTGTNFNEQFF. CDR3 sequence (DNA): TGTGCCAGCAGCGTTACCGGGACAAACTTCAATGAGCAGTTCTTC. The chain links TRBV9 to TRBJ2-1, with a tentative D call TRBD1 (6 bases). Germline-derived CDR1 and CDR2 are SGDLS and YYNGEE. This CDR3 has 15 amino acids. V was cut by 2 bases and J by 6 bases, with 15 bases left in between.

This sequence joins TRBV2 and TRBJ2-1, with TRBD2 matching over 11 bases. The germline gives CDR1 SNHLY, CDR2 FYNNEI. V trimming: 3 bases; J trimming: 6 bases; junction bases outside the gene matches: 4. The CDR3 runs to 15 residues. For the CDR3, the DNA is TGTGCCAGCAGTGATTATCTAGCGGGGGGCAATGAGCAGTTCTTC. It is translated as CASSDYLAGGNEQFF.

The chain employs TRBV24-1 and TRBJ2-3; perhaps TRBD2 as D (6 bases). Trimming pared 7 bases from V and 3 bases from J, leaving 13 bases between. Germline CDR1 and CDR2: KGHDR and SFDVKD. The CDR3 covers 14 residues. The CDR3 here is CATRAGIGTDTQYF. The CDR3 nucleotides are TGTGCCACCAGAGCGGGCATAGGAACAGATACGCAGTATTTT.

V gene TRBV12-3 or TRBV12-4 combines with J gene TRBJ2-3, with unresolved D. The CDR3 length is 14 residues. The V end was cut by 3 bases, the J end by 1 base, with 8 bases between. The CDR3 sequence is CASSLLPRTDTQYF. The CDR3 DNA follows: TGTGCCAGCAGTTTGCTCCCCCGCACAGATACGCAGTATTTT.

The genes are TRBV9 and TRBJ1-5, with TRBD1 matching over 7 bases. CDR1 is SGDLS, CDR2 YYNGEE, per germline. This CDR3 spans 15 amino acids. Trimming removed 3 bases from V and 3 bases from J; junction bases left unmatched: 6. CDR3 bases: TGTGCCAGCAGCGCACAGGGGTTTACCAATCAGCCCCAGCATTTT. Its protein product is CASSAQGFTNQPQHF.

This chain connects TRBV7-2 to TRBJ1-2, with 8 bases that match TRBD1. The germline CDR1 and CDR2 sequences are SGHTA and FQGNSA. Trimming at V came to 4 bases and at J to 8 bases, leaving 21 bases not matched to a gene. This CDR3 region has 18 residues. The CDR3 nucleotides are TGTGCCAGCAGCTCGAACGCGGTCGTGGCAGGGGGCGCAGGGGGCTACACCTTC. Residues: CASSSNAVVAGGAGGYTF. The whole variable domain, filled in from reference TRBV7-2 and TRBJ1-2, reads GAGVSQSPSNKVTEKGKDVELRCDPISGHTALYWYRQSLGQGLEFLIYFQGNSAPDKSGLPSDRFSAERTGGSVSTLTIQRTQQEDSAVYLCASSSNAVVAGGAGGYTFGSGTRLTVV.

The table lists this clonotype with a few counts. V usage is TRBV15 and J usage is TRBJ1-2, with 7 nucleotides matching TRBD1. Germline trimming cut 0 bases from V and 7 bases from J; bases unmatched to any gene: 8. The germline CDR1 and CDR2 sequences are LNHNV and YYDKDF (reference sequence). The CDR3 loop spans 15 amino acids. The chain's CDR3 is CATSRDRGTVGGYTF. The CDR3 DNA reads TGTGCCACCAGCAGAGACCGGGGGACAGTTGGTGGCTACACCTTC. Using reference TRBV15 and TRBJ1-2 for the parts outside the CDR3, the full variable domain is DAMVIQNPRYQVTQFGKPVTLSCSQTLNHNVMYWYQQKSSQAPKLLFHYYDKDFNNEADTPDNFQSRRPNTSFCFLDIRSPGLGDTAMYLCATSRDRGTVGGYTFGSGTRLTVV.

The table lists this clonotype with a few counts. The CDR3 loop reads CSARGRTGGISYYGYTF. CDR3 in DNA: TGCAGTGCTAGAGGTCGGACAGGGGGGATAAGTTACTATGGCTACACCTTC. V usage is TRBV20-1 and J usage is TRBJ1-2; 10 nucleotides match TRBD1. CDR1 is DFQATT and CDR2 is SNEGSKA in the germline V gene (reference sequence). The CDR3 is 17 amino acids. V dropped 1 base and J dropped 3; count of bases not matched to a gene: 11.

The J gene is TRBJ2-1, the V gene TRBV7-9; the D call may be TRBD1 or TRBD2 (5 bases each). CDR1 is SEHNR, CDR2 FQNEAQ, per germline (reference sequence). The V end was cut by 4 bases, the J end by 7 bases, with 14 bases between. The CDR3 sequence is 14 residues long. The CDR3 protein is CASSSWGSTNEQFF. DNA of the CDR3: TGTGCCAGCAGCTCCTGGGGGAGTACAAATGAGCAGTTCTTC.

This clonotype has a handful of counts. This rearrangement joins TRBV28 to TRBJ1-1; 8 bases map to TRBD1. Germline V CDR1 and CDR2: MDHEN, SYDVKM. The CDR3 loop spans 15 amino acids. The V and J ends lost 6 bases and 4 bases, in that order; junction bases with no gene match: 10. The DNA of the CDR3 is TGTGCCAGCAGGCGTAACAGGGGGATTGCCACTGAAGCTTTCTTT. Translating it yields CASRRNRGIATEAFF. The entire variable domain, with the rest obtained from reference TRBV28 and TRBJ1-1, is as follows: DVKVTQSSRYLVKRTGEKVFLECVQDMDHENMFWYRQDPGLGLRLIYFSYDVKMKEKGDIPEGYSVSREKKERFSLILESASTNQTSMYLCASRRNRGIATEAFFGQGTRLTVV.

This chain uses TRBV6-6 with TRBJ1-5; 9 nucleotides align to TRBD1. The CDR3 contains 15 residues. From germline, CDR1 is MNHNY and CDR2 SVGAGI (reference sequence). Germline trimming cut 7 bases from V and 7 bases from J; bases unmatched to any gene: 11. The CDR3 loop is CASKPGQGVLQPQHF. As DNA, the CDR3 is TGTGCCAGCAAACCGGGACAGGGTGTTCTCCAGCCCCAGCATTTT.

This clonotype was counted between two and nine times. V usage is TRBV5-1 and J usage is TRBJ2-3; D is perhaps TRBD1 (5 bases). The germline V and J ends were trimmed by 4 bases and 4 bases, with 19 bases remaining between them. Per the germline V gene, CDR1 is SGHRS and CDR2 is YFSETQ. The CDR3 is made up of 16 amino acids. The CDR3 spells CASSPAKGFAADTQYF. The CDR3 bases are TGCGCCAGCAGCCCCGCTAAGGGGTTCGCGGCAGATACGCAGTATTTT.

CDR3 bases: TGTGCCAGCAGCCCGATGACAGTCCCTTCCTACGAGCAGTACTTC. It encodes CASSPMTVPSYEQYF. This chain connects TRBV3-1 to TRBJ2-7; possible D gene TRBD1, 5 bases. The germline V and J ends were trimmed by 4 bases and 1 base, with 14 bases remaining between them. There are 15 residues in the CDR3. The germline V gene encodes CDR1 LGHDT and CDR2 YNNKEL (reference sequence).

The chain carries TRBV10-3 and TRBJ2-3; 8 bases line up with TRBD2. J was trimmed by 4 bases and V by 6 bases; bases with no gene match: 6. Germline lookup yields CDR1 ENHRY and CDR2 SYGVKD. The length of the CDR3 is 14 residues. The CDR3 DNA reads as TGTGCCATCAGGCCGGGACTAGACTCAGATACGCAGTATTTT. It yields the protein CAIRPGLDSDTQYF.